The 19 T cell receptor beta chains given below trace back to one sample, sequenced in a study of T cell responses to AZD1222 COVID-19 vaccine (dated by TCRdb to the early 2020s). The sample's time point, from its label and the paper: baseline before first vaccination. The library was produced with the immunoSEQ multiplex PCR assay. Entries here come from immuneACCESS through TCRdb and include only in-frame sequences with V and J called. Some clones fail to appear in such tables; in the studies checked, an unresolved V gene covers under half of the shortfall, and the cause of the remainder is unknown. For this sample there are about 170,000 clones; approximately 93% appear just once. Around 4% of the sample is taken by the ten largest. The material was peripheral blood, obtained on day 0 of AZD1222 vaccination. The receptors were sampled from an adult in good health.

The chain couples TRBV6-5 to TRBJ1-3; D is perhaps TRBD1 (5 bases). Trimming stripped 8 bases from V and 9 bases from J, with 14 bases between. The CDR3 runs 12 residues. CDR1 is MNHEY, CDR2 SVGAGI, per germline. The CDR3 nucleotides read TGTGCCAGCGGCGGGACCCGCGGCACCATATATTTT. Translating gives CASGGTRGTIYF.

CDR3 protein: CAWILRGGRYGYTF. The CDR3 DNA follows: TGTGCCTGGATTTTACGGGGGGGCAGGTATGGCTACACCTTC. This chain joins TRBV30 and TRBJ1-2; possibly TRBD1 for D (6 bases). The CDR3 is 14 amino acids. Trimming removed 4 bases at V and 5 bases at J, with 17 bases between. From germline, CDR1 is GTSNPN and CDR2 SVGIG (reference sequence). The full variable domain, its missing parts supplied by reference TRBV30 and TRBJ1-2, is SQTIHQWPATLVQPVGSPLSLECTVEGTSNPNLYWYRQAAGRGLQLLFYSVGIGQISSEVPQNLSASRPQDRQFILSSKKLLLSDSGFYLCAWILRGGRYGYTFGSGTRLTVV.

A few counts support this clone. The CDR3 DNA is TGTGCCAGCAGCCCCCCCCCGGCAACTAACTATGGCTACACCTTC. Translating it yields CASSPPPATNYGYTF. The chain joins TRBV5-4 to TRBJ1-2; D unresolved. The germline CDR1 and CDR2 sequences are SGHNT and YYREEE (reference sequence). Trimming removed 4 bases at V and 0 bases at J, with 13 bases between. The CDR3 is made up of 15 amino acids.

In DNA form, the CDR3 reads TGTGCCAGCAGCCCCGTCCCGGGACAGGGCCGGGACACTGAAGCTTTCTTT. Protein: CASSPVPGQGRDTEAFF. V and J are TRBV21-1 and TRBJ1-1; TRBD1, the table's D call, was not compared with the DNA. TRBV21-1 is a pseudogene segment. This CDR3 has 17 residues.

This chain connects TRBV29-1 to TRBJ2-1; TRBD1 aligns across 10 bases. The junction had 8 bases not matched to a gene; V was cut back by 5 bases and J by 7 bases. Germline V lookup: CDR1 SQVTM, CDR2 ANQGSEA. CDR3 length: 14 residues. Here the CDR3 DNA reads TGCAGCGTTACAACCGGGACAGGGGTTAATGAGCAGTTCTTC. It specifies CSVTTGTGVNEQFF.

V usage is TRBV27 and J usage is TRBJ2-7; D gene unclear. V shed 3 bases and J shed 9 bases, with 15 bases lying between them. Germline V CDR1 and CDR2: MNHEY, SMNVEV (reference sequence). CDR3 length: 13 residues. The CDR3 sequence is CASSFGRNLGQYF. Here the CDR3 DNA reads TGTGCCAGCAGTTTTGGGCGGAACTTAGGGCAGTACTTC.

V is TRBV13 and J is TRBJ1-5, with 8 bases identical to TRBD1. Germline CDR1 PRHDT, CDR2 FYEKMQ (reference sequence). There are 16 residues in the CDR3. Trimming took 5 bases from V and 4 from J; bases not matched to a gene: 10. As DNA, the CDR3 is TGTGCCAGCAGCACACGGAACGGACAGGGAAATCAGCCCCAGCATTTT. Its protein product is CASSTRNGQGNQPQHF.

The V call is TRBV7-9, the J call TRBJ1-3, with 10 bases matching TRBD1. Per the germline V gene, CDR1 is SEHNR and CDR2 is FQNEAQ (reference sequence). Trimming cost V 4 bases and J 4 bases; bases outside gene matches: 7. The CDR3 extends over 16 amino acids. The DNA for the CDR3 is TGTGCCAGCAGCTCCTCCGGGACAGGGGCCGGAAACACCATATATTTT. The encoded protein is CASSSSGTGAGNTIYF. The full variable domain, with the rest looked up from reference TRBV7-9 and TRBJ1-3, is DTGVSQNPRHKITKRGQNVTFRCDPISEHNRLYWYRQTLGQGPEFLTYFQNEAQLEKSRLLSDRFSAERPKGSFSTLEIQRTEQGDSAMYLCASSSSGTGAGNTIYFGEGSWLTVV.

The V and J genes are TRBV2 and TRBJ1-5, with D unclear. There are 12 residues in the CDR3. V lost 6 bases and J lost 7, with 10 bases in between. Germline-derived CDR1 and CDR2 are SNHLY and FYNNEI. The CDR3 reads CASRGIVQPQHF. CDR3 coding DNA: TGTGCCAGCAGGGGGATAGTCCAGCCCCAGCATTTT.

The V and J genes are TRBV5-8 and TRBJ2-1; a possible D gene is TRBD2 (6 bases). The CDR3 loop spans 12 amino acids. Germline loops: CDR1 SGHTS, CDR2 YDEGEE. Trimming pared 2 bases from V and 8 bases from J, leaving 8 bases between. The chain's CDR3 is CASSFWGDEQFF. For the CDR3, the DNA is TGTGCCAGCAGCTTCTGGGGGGATGAGCAGTTCTTC.

The chain carries TRBV3-1 (or the pseudogene TRBV3-2) and TRBJ2-1; TRBD2 agrees at 11 bases. Germline V gives CDR1 LGHDT, CDR2 YNNKEL (reference sequence). The V and J ends lost 0 bases and 4 bases, in that order; junction bases with no gene match: 5. CDR3 length: 17 amino acids. The CDR3 sequence is CASSQDDTSGRYNEQFF. CDR3 sequence (DNA): TGTGCCAGCAGCCAAGATGACACTAGCGGGAGATACAATGAGCAGTTCTTC.

CDR3 bases: TGCGCCAGCAGCTTGGCGGGGTCTGGGGAATCACCCCTCCACTTT. Protein: CASSLAGSGESPLHF. This rearrangement joins TRBV5-1 to TRBJ1-6; no clear D gene. The CDR3 sequence is 15 residues long. V was clipped by 0 bases and J by 10 bases, with 14 bases between them. From germline, CDR1 is SGHRS and CDR2 YFSETQ.

The genes are TRBV18 and TRBJ1-1; TRBD1 agrees at 8 bases. This CDR3 has 13 residues. CDR1 and CDR2 (germline): KGHSH, LQKENI. J gave up 6 bases and V 3 bases, and 3 bases lay outside the gene matches. CDR3: CASSPSTGAEAFF. The CDR3 region has the DNA TGTGCCAGCTCACCTTCGACAGGGGCTGAAGCTTTCTTT.

This sequence joins TRBV5-4 and TRBJ1-6; D is unresolved. The CDR3 runs 13 residues. The germline V gene has CDR1 SGHNT and CDR2 YYREEE (reference sequence). The ends were cut back, 3 bases at V and 4 bases at J, with 5 bases in the middle. CDR3 sequence: CASSSGYNSPLHF. The CDR3 nucleotides read TGTGCCAGCAGCTCAGGTTATAATTCACCCCTCCACTTT.

The chain links TRBV2 to TRBJ1-1, with 7 bases aligning to TRBD1. Germline V gene data show CDR1 as SNHLY and CDR2 as FYNNEI. The CDR3 contains 16 residues. V dropped 8 bases and J dropped 0; count of bases not matched to a gene: 12. The CDR3 is CASLPGQRFMNTEAFF. DNA for the CDR3: TGTGCCAGCCTGCCGGGACAGCGGTTTATGAACACTGAAGCTTTCTTT.

This chain uses TRBV14 with TRBJ2-7; D possibly corresponds to TRBD2 (7 bases). Looked up from germline, CDR1 is SGHDN and CDR2 is FVKESK. Trimming left V 1 base short and J 6 bases short, with 16 bases between. This CDR3 has 15 residues. The CDR3 sequence: CASSQGAGAGGEQYF. CDR3 DNA sequence: TGTGCCAGCAGCCAAGGGGCGGGGGCTGGTGGCGAGCAGTACTTC.

The genes are TRBV6-5 and TRBJ2-3; unclear D gene. The CDR3 runs 14 residues. The V end was cut by 7 bases, the J end by 8 bases, with 19 bases between. The germline V gene has CDR1 MNHEY and CDR2 SVGAGI. DNA for the CDR3: TGTGCCAGCAAGGCTAGACGGATAGGGCCTACGCAGTATTTT. Translated, it gives CASKARRIGPTQYF.

The chain carries TRBV19 and TRBJ1-3; D uncertain. Deletions cut 8 bases from V and 1 base from J, with 12 bases between. From germline, CDR1 is LNHDA and CDR2 SQIVND (reference sequence). The CDR3 extends over 14 amino acids. CDR3 residues: CASSFVSSGNTIYF. For the CDR3, the DNA is TGTGCCAGTTCCTTCGTGTCTTCTGGAAACACCATATATTTT. Full variable domain (rest looked up from reference TRBV19 and TRBJ1-3): DGGITQSPKYLFRKEGQNVTLSCEQNLNHDAMYWYRQDPGQGLRLIYYSQIVNDFQKGDIAEGYSVSREKKESFPLTVTSAQKNPTAFYLCASSFVSSGNTIYFGEGSWLTVV.

The chain employs TRBV7-6 and TRBJ1-1; 8 bases map to TRBD1. Germline V gene data show CDR1 as SGHVS and CDR2 as FNYEAQ. V dropped 1 base and J dropped 4; count of bases not matched to a gene: 8. The CDR3 runs 16 residues. CDR3 protein: CASSLGPQGGTTEAFF. CDR3 nucleotides: TGTGCCAGCAGCTTAGGGCCACAGGGGGGAACCACTGAAGCTTTCTTT.